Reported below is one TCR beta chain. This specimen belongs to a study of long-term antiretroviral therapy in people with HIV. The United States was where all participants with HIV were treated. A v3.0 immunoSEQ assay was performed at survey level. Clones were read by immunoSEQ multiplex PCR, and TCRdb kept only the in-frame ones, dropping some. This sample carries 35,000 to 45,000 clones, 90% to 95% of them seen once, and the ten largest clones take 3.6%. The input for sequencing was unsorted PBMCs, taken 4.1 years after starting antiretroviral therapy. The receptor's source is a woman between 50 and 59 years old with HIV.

CDR3 protein: CASSAAGTSGYNEQFF. The CDR3 coding sequence is TGTGCCAGCAGCGCCGCCGGGACTAGCGGCTACAATGAGCAGTTCTTC. The chain links TRBV9 to TRBJ2-1; 11 nucleotides match TRBD2. V lost 3 bases and J lost 3; bases outside the gene matches: 5. The CDR3 sequence is 16 residues long. Germline V gives CDR1 SGDLS, CDR2 YYNGEE.